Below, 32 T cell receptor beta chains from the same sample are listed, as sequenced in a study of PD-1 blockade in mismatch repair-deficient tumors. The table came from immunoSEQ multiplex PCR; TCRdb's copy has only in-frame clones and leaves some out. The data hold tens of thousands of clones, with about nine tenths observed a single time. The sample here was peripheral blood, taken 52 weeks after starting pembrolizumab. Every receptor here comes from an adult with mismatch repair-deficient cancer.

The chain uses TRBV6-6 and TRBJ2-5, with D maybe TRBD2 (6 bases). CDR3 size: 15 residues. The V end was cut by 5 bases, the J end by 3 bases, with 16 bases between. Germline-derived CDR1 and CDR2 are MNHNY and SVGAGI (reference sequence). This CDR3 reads CASSPRTEGKETQYF. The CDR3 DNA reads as TGTGCCAGCAGTCCCCGGACGGAGGGAAAAGAGACCCAGTACTTC.

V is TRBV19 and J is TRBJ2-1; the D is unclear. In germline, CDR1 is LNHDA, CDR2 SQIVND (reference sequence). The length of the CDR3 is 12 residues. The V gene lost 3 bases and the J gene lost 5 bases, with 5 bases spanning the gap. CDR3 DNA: TGTGCCAGTAGTATTGGGGACAATGAGCAGTTCTTC. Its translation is CASSIGDNEQFF.

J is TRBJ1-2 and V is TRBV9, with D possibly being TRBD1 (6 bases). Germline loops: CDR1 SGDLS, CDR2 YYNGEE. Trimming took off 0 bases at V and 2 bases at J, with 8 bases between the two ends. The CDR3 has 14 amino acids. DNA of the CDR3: TGTGCCAGCAGCGTAGCGCAGGGGAACTATGGCTACACCTTC. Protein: CASSVAQGNYGYTF.

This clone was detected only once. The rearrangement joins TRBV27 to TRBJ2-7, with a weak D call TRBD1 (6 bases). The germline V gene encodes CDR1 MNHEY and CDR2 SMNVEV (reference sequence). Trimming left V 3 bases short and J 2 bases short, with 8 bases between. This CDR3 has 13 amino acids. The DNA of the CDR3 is TGTGCCAGCAGTTTGGGACAACCCTACGAGCAGTACTTC. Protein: CASSLGQPYEQYF.

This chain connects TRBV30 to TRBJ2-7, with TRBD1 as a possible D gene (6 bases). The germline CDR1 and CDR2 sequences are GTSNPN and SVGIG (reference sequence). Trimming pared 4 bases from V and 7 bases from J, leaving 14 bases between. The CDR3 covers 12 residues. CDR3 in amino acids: CAWTGHLLEQYF. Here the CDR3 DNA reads TGTGCCTGGACGGGACACCTTTTGGAGCAGTACTTC. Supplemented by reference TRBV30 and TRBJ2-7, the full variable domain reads SQTIHQWPATLVQPVGSPLSLECTVEGTSNPNLYWYRQAAGRGLQLLFYSVGIGQISSEVPQNLSASRPQDRQFILSSKKLLLSDSGFYLCAWTGHLLEQYFGPGTRLTVT.

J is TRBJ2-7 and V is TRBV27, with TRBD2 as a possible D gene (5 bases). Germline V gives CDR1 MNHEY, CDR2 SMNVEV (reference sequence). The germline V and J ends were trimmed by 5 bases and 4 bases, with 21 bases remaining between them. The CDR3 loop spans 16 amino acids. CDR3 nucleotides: TGTGCCAGCAGTCTGGACCGGGATGCCGAATGGTACGAGCAGTACTTC. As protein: CASSLDRDAEWYEQYF.

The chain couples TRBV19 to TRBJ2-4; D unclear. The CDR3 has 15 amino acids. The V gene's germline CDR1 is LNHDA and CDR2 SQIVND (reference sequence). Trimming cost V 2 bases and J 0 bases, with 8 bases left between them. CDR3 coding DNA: TGTGCCAGTAGTATAAGAACGGGAGCCAAAAACATTCAGTACTTC. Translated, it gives CASSIRTGAKNIQYF.

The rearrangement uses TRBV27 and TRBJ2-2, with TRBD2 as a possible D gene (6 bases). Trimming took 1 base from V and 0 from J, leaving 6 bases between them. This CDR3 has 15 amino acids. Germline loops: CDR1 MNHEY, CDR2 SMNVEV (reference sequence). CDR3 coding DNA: TGTGCCAGCAGTTTATGGGGGGCGAACACCGGGGAGCTGTTTTTT. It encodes CASSLWGANTGELFF.

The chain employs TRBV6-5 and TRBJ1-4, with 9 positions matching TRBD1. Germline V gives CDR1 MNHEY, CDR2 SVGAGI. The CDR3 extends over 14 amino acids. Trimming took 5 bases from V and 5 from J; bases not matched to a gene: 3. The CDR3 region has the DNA TGTGCCAGCAGTAGTGACAGGGGGAATGAAAAACTGTTTTTT. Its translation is CASSSDRGNEKLFF.

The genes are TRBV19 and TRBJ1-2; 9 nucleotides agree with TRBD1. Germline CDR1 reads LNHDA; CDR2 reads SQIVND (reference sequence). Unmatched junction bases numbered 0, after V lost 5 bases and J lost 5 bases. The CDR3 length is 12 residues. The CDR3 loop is CASSGTGYGYTF. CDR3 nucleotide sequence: TGTGCCAGTAGTGGGACAGGGTATGGCTACACCTTC.

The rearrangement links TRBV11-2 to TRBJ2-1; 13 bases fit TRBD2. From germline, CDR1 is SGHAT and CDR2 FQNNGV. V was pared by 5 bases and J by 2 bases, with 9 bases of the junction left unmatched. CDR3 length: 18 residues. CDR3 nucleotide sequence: TGTGCCAGCAGCCACGGGACTAGCGGGGACCTTGCCTACAATGAGCAGTTCTTC. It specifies CASSHGTSGDLAYNEQFF.

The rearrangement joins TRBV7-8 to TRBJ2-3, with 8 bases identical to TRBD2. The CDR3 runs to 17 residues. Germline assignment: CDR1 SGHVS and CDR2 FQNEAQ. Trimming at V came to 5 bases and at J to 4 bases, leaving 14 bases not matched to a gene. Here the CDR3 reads CASSPLRAGDSPDTQYF. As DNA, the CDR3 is TGTGCCAGCAGCCCACTCCGAGCGGGAGACAGCCCAGATACGCAGTATTTT.

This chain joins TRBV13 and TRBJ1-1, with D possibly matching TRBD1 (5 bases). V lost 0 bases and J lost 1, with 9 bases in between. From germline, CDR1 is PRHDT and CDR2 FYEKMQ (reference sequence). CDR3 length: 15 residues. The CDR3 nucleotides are TGTGCCAGCAGCTTAGGCGGGGGGACGAACACTGAAGCTTTCTTT. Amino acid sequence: CASSLGGGTNTEAFF. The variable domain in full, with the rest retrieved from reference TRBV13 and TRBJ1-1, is AAGVIQSPRHLIKEKRETATLKCYPIPRHDTVYWYQQGPGQDPQFLISFYEKMQSDKGSIPDRFSAQQFSDYHSELNMSSLELGDSALYFCASSLGGGTNTEAFFGQGTRLTVV.

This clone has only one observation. This CDR3 is CASSLVATLGVNEQFF. In DNA form, the CDR3 reads TGTGCCAGCAGCTTAGTGGCGACTCTTGGGGTTAATGAGCAGTTCTTC. The J gene is TRBJ2-1, the V gene TRBV11-2; D is unclear. With 1 base removed from V and 7 bases from J, the gap between germline ends came to 17 bases. The CDR3 has 16 amino acids. Germline lookup yields CDR1 SGHAT and CDR2 FQNNGV. Variable domain in full (rest from reference TRBV11-2 and TRBJ2-1): EAGVAQSPRYKIIEKRQSVAFWCNPISGHATLYWYQQILGQGPKLLIQFQNNGVVDDSQLPKDRFSAERLKGVDSTLKIQPAKLEDSAVYLCASSLVATLGVNEQFFGPGTRLTVL.

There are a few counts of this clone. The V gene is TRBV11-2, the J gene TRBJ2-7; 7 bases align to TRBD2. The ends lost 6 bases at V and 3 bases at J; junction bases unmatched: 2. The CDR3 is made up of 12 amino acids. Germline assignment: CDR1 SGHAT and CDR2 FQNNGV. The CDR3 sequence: CASRGGYYEQYF. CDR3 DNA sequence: TGTGCCAGCAGGGGGGGGTACTACGAGCAGTACTTC.

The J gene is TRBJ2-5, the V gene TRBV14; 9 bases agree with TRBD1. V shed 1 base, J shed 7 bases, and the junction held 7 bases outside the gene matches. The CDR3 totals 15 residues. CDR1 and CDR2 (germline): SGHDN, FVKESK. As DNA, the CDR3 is TGTGCCAGCAGCCAAGGGGACAGGGTGAGAGGGACCCAGTACTTC. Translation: CASSQGDRVRGTQYF.

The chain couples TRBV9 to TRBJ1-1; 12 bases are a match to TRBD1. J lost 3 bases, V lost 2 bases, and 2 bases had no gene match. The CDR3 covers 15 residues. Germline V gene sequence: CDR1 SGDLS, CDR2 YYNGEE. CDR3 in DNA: TGTGCCAGCAGCGTCGGGACAGGGGGCTACACTGAAGCTTTCTTT. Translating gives CASSVGTGGYTEAFF.

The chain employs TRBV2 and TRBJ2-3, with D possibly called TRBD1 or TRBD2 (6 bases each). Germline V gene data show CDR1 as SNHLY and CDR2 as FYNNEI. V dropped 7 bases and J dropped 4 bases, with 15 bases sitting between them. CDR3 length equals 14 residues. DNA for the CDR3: TGTGCCAGCACCCCCGAGGGGGGCGCAGATACGCAGTATTTT. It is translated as CASTPEGGADTQYF.

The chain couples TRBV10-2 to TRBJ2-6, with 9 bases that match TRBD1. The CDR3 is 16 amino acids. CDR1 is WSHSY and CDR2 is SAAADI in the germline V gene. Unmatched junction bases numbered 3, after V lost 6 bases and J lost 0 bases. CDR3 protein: CASRGQGNSGANVLTF. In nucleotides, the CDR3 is TGCGCCAGCAGGGGACAGGGTAACTCTGGGGCCAACGTCCTGACTTTC.

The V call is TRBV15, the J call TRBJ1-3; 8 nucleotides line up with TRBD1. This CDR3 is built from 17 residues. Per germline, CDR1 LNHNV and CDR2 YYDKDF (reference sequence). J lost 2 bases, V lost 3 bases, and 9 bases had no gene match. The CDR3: CATSRGTGLPPGNTIYF. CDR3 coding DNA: TGTGCCACCAGCAGGGGGACAGGCCTACCCCCTGGAAACACCATATATTTT.

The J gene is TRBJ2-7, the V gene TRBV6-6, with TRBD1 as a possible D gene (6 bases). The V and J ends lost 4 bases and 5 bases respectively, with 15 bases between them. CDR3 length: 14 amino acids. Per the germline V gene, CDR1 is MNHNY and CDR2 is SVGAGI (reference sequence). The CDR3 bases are TGTGCCAGCAGTTCAGCTACAGGGTACCACGAGCAGTACTTC. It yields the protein CASSSATGYHEQYF.

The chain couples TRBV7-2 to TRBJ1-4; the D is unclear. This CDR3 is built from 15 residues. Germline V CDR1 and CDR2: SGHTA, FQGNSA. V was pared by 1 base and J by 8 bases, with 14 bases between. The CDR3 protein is CASSLEPGGIEKLFF. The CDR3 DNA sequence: TGTGCCAGCAGCTTAGAGCCCGGAGGGATAGAAAAACTGTTTTTT.

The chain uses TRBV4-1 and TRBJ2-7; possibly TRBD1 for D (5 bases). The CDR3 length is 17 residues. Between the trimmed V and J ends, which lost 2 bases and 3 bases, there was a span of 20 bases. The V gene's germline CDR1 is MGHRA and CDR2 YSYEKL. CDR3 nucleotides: TGCGCCAGCAGCCAATTTCCTGGGCAGGGTGGGAACTACGAGCAGTACTTC. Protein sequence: CASSQFPGQGGNYEQYF.

For the CDR3, the DNA is TGTGCCAGCAGTTACTACTACGGAGGACAGGAAGAGACCCAGTACTTC. Amino acid sequence: CASSYYYGGQEETQYF. The chain is built from TRBV6-5 and TRBJ2-5, with 7 bases that match TRBD1. Trimming cost V 1 base and J 3 bases; bases outside gene matches: 8. Germline CDR1 reads MNHEY; CDR2 reads SVGAGI. CDR3 length: 16 residues.

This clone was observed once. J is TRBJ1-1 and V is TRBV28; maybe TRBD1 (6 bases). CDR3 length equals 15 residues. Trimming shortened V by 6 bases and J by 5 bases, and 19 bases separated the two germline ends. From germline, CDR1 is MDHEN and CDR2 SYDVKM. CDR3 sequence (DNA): TGTGCCAGCAGCAACCTCGGGGGCTTTCGAACTGAAGCTTTCTTT. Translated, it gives CASSNLGGFRTEAFF.

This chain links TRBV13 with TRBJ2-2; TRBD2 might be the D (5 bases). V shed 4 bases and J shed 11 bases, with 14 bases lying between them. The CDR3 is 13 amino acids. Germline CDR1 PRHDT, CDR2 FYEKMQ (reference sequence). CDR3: CASSSTTRIELFF. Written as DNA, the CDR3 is TGTGCCAGCAGCTCCACCACTAGGATAGAGCTGTTTTTT.

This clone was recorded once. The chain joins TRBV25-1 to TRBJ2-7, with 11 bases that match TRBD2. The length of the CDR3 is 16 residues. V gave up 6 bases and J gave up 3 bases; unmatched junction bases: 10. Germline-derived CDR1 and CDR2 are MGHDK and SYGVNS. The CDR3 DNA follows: TGTGCCAGCAGCCCCCTGGGGACTAGCGGAAACTACGAGCAGTACTTC. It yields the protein CASSPLGTSGNYEQYF.

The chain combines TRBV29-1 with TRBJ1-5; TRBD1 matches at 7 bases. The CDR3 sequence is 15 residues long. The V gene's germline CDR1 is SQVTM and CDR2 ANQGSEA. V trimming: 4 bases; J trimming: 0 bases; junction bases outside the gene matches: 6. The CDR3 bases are TGCAGCGTTGCCGACAGGGCCGATAGCAATCAGCCCCAGCATTTT. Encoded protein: CSVADRADSNQPQHF.

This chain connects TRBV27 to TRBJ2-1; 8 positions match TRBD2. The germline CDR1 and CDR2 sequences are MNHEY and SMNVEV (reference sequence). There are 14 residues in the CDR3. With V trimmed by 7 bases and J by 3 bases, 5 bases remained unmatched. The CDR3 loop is CASMAGGNYNEQFF. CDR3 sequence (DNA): TGTGCCAGCATGGCGGGAGGAAACTACAATGAGCAGTTCTTC.

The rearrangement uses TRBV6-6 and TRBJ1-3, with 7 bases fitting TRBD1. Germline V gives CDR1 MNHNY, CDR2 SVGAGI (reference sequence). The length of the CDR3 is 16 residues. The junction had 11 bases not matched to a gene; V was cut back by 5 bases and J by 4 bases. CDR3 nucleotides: TGTGCCAGCAGTGGACAGGTTTTTCGTCCGGGAAACACCATATATTTT. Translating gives CASSGQVFRPGNTIYF.

CDR3 sequence (DNA): TGTGCCACCGGGTGGGCGGCGGACTCCTACAATGAGCAGTTCTTC. The encoded protein is CATGWAADSYNEQFF. The J gene is TRBJ2-1, the V gene TRBV7-8; no clear D. The V gene's germline CDR1 is SGHVS and CDR2 FQNEAQ. Trimming took 10 bases from V and 0 from J, leaving 16 bases between them. The CDR3 is made up of 15 amino acids.

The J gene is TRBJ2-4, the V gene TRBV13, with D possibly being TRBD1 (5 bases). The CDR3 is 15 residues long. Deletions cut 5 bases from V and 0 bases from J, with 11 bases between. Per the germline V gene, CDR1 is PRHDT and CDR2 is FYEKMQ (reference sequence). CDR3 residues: CASSAPTVAKNIQYF. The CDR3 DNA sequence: TGTGCCAGCAGCGCCCCGACAGTAGCCAAAAACATTCAGTACTTC. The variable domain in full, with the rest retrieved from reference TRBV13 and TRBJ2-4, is AAGVIQSPRHLIKEKRETATLKCYPIPRHDTVYWYQQGPGQDPQFLISFYEKMQSDKGSIPDRFSAQQFSDYHSELNMSSLELGDSALYFCASSAPTVAKNIQYFGAGTRLSVL.